These 5 T cell receptor beta chains share one sample of origin, sequenced in a study of cytomegalovirus exposure and HLA in healthy donors. The PCR contained 60 Vbeta and 13 Jbeta primers. Produced via immunoSEQ multiplex PCR; TCRdb's table is partial and in-frame only. The table lists 140,000 to 150,000 clones, 70% to 85% of them singletons. What was sequenced was PBMCs. The receptor set was obtained from a woman aged 60-70 years in good health and CMV-seropositive.

This chain joins TRBV6-5 and TRBJ1-2; D is uncertain. The CDR3 consists of 15 residues. V was cut by 6 bases and J by 3 bases, with 17 bases left in between. Per germline, CDR1 MNHEY and CDR2 SVGAGI. The CDR3, as DNA: TGTGCCAGCAGCCTCGGGTGGCGGAAAGACTATGGCTACACCTTC. Its translation: CASSLGWRKDYGYTF.

The rearrangement uses TRBV19 and TRBJ2-3; the D is unclear. This CDR3 is built from 12 residues. The germline CDR1 and CDR2 sequences are LNHDA and SQIVND (reference sequence). V was shortened by 6 bases and J by 6 bases, with 10 bases between the two germline ends. The CDR3 reads CASRSLTDTQYF. The CDR3 DNA reads TGTGCCAGTAGATCCCTTACTGATACGCAGTATTTT.

For this clone: This CDR3 is also generated by other DNA sequences in the sample. V is TRBV19 and J is TRBJ2-7, with D possibly being TRBD1 (5 bases). Germline V gives CDR1 LNHDA, CDR2 SQIVND (reference sequence). The CDR3 consists of 13 residues. Between the trimmed V and J ends, which lost 3 bases and 1 base, there was a span of 7 bases. CDR3 coding DNA: TGTGCCAGTAGTATTCAGGGTTCCTACGAGCAGTACTTC. It specifies CASSIQGSYEQYF.

V and J are TRBV27 and TRBJ2-7; TRBD2 aligns across 8 bases. Per germline, CDR1 MNHEY and CDR2 SMNVEV (reference sequence). The CDR3 runs to 15 residues. J was trimmed by 9 bases and V by 6 bases; bases with no gene match: 16. The CDR3 DNA follows: TGTGCCAGCAGGTACGGGACTAGTGCTGCCGGTGGGCAGTACTTC. This gives the protein CASRYGTSAAGGQYF.

The rearrangement uses TRBV4-1 and TRBJ2-7, with D possibly TRBD2 on 7 matching bases. This CDR3 comprises 14 residues. From germline, CDR1 is MGHRA and CDR2 YSYEKL. Trimming removed 5 bases at V and 4 bases at J, with 15 bases between. The CDR3 is CASSEGGGTYEQYF. The CDR3 region has the DNA TGCGCCAGCAGCGAGGGGGGAGGGACTTACGAGCAGTACTTC.